The entry below gives a single T cell receptor (beta chain) sequence along with its context. The record originates from a study of blood T cell repertoires in COVID-19. Background on the study: Some COVID-19 samples were acute and others convalescent; all came from the United States, Italy and Spain. PBMCs, B-cell-depleted T cells, or T cells were the source of the cDNA or gDNA that made up the material.

Germline V gives CDR1 SGHVS, CDR2 FNYEAQ. J lost 3 bases, V lost 1 base, and 1 base had no gene match. The CDR3 has 15 residues. Original processing notes: Nucleated cell counts were estimated from reference gene primer amplification. Using immunoSEQ multiplex PCR, the repertoire was profiled, and TCRdb retains in-frame clones only, with some absent. The D gene and trimming were derived from the DNA, and the V and J assignments and clone size from that table. The sample shows about 45,000 clones, roughly three quarters of them seen only once. What was sequenced was peripheral blood. The source of this sequence is a man between 65 and 85 years old with acute or convalescent COVID-19. The chain recombines TRBV7-6 with TRBJ2-1; 9 positions match TRBD2. This chain's CDR3 is CASSLGRGGYNEQFF. CDR3 sequence (DNA): TGTGCCAGCAGCTTAGGGCGGGGGGGCTACAATGAGCAGTTCTTC.